The T cell receptor beta chain under discussion was sequenced for a study of cytomegalovirus exposure and HLA in healthy donors. The PCR had 60 Vbeta and 13 Jbeta primers. TCRdb keeps only in-frame clones here, not all; method: immunoSEQ multiplex PCR. This sample lists 80,000 or so clones; its ten largest clones have around 1.1%. Worth noting for this clone: Its antigen remains unknown.

Germline assignment: CDR1 SEHNR and CDR2 FQNEAQ (reference sequence). The trim removed 5 bases at V and 7 bases at J, leaving 9 bases unmatched. CDR3 size: 16 residues. The donors were healthy bone marrow donors. Regarding the study as a whole: Accurate prediction of HLA-A and HLA-B alleles (for most subjects) was reportedly achieved from TCR beta sequences. In an earlier analysis, most TCR beta V segments were productive about 90% or about 30% of the time.

The rearrangement uses TRBV7-9 and TRBJ1-6, with TRBD1 matching 9 bases. The source material was PBMCs. The clonotype was recovered from a woman under 40 in good health and CMV-seronegative. CDR3 residues: CASSPLWTGANSPLHF. Here the CDR3 DNA reads TGTGCCAGCAGCCCTCTATGGACAGGGGCAAATTCACCCCTCCACTTT.